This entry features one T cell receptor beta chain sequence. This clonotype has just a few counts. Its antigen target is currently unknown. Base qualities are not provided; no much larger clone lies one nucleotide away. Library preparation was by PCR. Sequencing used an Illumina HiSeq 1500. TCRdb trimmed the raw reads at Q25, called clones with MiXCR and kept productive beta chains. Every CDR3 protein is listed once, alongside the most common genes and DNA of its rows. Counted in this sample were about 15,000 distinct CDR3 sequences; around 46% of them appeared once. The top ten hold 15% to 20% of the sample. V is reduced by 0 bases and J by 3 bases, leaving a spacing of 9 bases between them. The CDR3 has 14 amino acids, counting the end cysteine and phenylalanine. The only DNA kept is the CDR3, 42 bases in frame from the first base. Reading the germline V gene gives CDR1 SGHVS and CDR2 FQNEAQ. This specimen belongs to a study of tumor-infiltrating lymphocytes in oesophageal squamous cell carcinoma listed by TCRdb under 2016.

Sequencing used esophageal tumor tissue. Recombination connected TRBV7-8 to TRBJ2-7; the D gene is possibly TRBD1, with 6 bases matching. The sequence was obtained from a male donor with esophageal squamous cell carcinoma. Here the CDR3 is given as CASSLAQGRYEQYF. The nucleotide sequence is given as TGTGCCAGCAGCTTAGCACAGGGACGCTACGAGCAGTACTTC.